This TCR beta chain originates from a study of cytomegalovirus exposure and HLA in healthy donors. Findings and limits, study-wide: With further analysis later on, most CMV-associated TCR beta chains appeared HLA-restricted.

In its sample, this clone was seen once. What it binds is not known. Primers: 60 Vbeta forward and 13 Jbeta reverse. Profiling relied on immunoSEQ multiplex PCR, and the TCRdb table lists in-frame clones only, not all of them. This table has approximately 220,000 clones, 60% to 80% appearing once. Germline V gene sequence: CDR1 SEHNR, CDR2 FQNEAQ (reference sequence). V was clipped by 3 bases and J by 5 bases; unmatched bases: 8. This CDR3 has 15 amino acids. Sequenced sample: PBMCs. This clonotype was sampled from a man younger than 35 in good health and CMV-seronegative. The chain is built from TRBV7-9 and TRBJ2-7; TRBD1 aligns across 9 bases. CDR3 protein: CASSFRDRVYDEQYF. For the CDR3, the DNA is TGTGCCAGCAGCTTCCGGGACAGGGTTTATGACGAGCAGTACTTC.